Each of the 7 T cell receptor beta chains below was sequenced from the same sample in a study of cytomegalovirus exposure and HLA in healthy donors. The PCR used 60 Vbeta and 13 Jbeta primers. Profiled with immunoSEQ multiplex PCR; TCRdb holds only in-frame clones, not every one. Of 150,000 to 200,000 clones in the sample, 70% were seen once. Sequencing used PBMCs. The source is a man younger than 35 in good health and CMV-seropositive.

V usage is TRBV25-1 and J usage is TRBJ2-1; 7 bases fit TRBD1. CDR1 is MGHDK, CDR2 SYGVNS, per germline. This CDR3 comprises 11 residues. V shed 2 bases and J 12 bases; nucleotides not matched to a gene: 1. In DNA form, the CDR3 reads TGTGCCAGCAGTGAAGGGACAGCGCAGTTCTTC. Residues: CASSEGTAQFF.

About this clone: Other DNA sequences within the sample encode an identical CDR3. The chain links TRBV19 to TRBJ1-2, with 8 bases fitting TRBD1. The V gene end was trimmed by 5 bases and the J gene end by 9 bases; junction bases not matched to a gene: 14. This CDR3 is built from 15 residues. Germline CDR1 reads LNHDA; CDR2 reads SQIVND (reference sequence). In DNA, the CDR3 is TGTGCCAGTAGTTTAAACCGGGACAGGCATTCCAGCTACACCTTC. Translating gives CASSLNRDRHSSYTF. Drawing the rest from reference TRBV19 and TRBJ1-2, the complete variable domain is DGGITQSPKYLFRKEGQNVTLSCEQNLNHDAMYWYRQDPGQGLRLIYYSQIVNDFQKGDIAEGYSVSREKKESFPLTVTSAQKNPTAFYLCASSLNRDRHSSYTFGSGTRLTVV.

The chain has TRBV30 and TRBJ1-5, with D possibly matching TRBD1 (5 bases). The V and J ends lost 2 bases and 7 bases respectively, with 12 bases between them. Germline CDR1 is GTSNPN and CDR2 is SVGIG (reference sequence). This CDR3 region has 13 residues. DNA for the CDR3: TGTGCCTGGAGTTCAGGGTCCCGGCAGCCCCAGCATTTT. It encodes CAWSSGSRQPQHF. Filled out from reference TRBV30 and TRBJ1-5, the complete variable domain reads SQTIHQWPATLVQPVGSPLSLECTVEGTSNPNLYWYRQAAGRGLQLLFYSVGIGQISSEVPQNLSASRPQDRQFILSSKKLLLSDSGFYLCAWSSGSRQPQHFGDGTRLSIL.

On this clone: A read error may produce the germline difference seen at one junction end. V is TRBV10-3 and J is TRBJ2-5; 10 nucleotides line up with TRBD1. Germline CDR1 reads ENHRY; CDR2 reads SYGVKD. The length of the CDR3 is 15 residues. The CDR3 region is CAFSEGTGVLETQYF. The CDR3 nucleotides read TGTGCCTTCAGTGAAGGGACAGGGGTTCTTGAGACCCAGTACTTC.

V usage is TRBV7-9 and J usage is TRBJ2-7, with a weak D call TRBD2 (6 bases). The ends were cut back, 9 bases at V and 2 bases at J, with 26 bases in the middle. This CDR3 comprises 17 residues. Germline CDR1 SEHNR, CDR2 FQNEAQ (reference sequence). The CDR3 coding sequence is TGTGCCAGACCCCATAAAAGAGCGGGTCCGTGTCCCTACGAGCAGTACGTC. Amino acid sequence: CARPHKRAGPCPYEQYV.

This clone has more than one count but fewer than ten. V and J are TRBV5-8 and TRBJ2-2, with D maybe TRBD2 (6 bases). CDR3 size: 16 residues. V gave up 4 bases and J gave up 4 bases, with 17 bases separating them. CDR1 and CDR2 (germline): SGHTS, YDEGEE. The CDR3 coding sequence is TGTGCCAGCAGCCCGGAGGGTCTCCTGGGCACCGGGGAGCTGTTTTTT. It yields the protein CASSPEGLLGTGELFF.

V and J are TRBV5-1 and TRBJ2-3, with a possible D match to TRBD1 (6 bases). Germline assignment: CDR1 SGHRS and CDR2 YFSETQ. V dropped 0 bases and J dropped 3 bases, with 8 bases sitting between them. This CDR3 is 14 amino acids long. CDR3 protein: CASSLGQETDTQYF. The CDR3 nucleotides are TGCGCCAGCAGCTTGGGACAGGAAACAGATACGCAGTATTTT.